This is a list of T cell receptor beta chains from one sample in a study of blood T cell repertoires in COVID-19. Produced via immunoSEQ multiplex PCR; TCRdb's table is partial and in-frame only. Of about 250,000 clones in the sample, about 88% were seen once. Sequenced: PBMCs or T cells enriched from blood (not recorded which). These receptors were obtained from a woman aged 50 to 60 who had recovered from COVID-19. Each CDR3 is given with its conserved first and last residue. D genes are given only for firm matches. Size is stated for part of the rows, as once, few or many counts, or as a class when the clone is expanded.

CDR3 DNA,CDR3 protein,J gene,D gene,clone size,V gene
TGTGCCAGCACGACAAATGAAAAACTGTTTTTT,CASTTNEKLFF,TRBJ1-4,-,-,TRBV21-1
TGTGCCAGCAGCCCGACAGGGGTGTCGGCTGGTGGCTACACCTTC,CASSPTGVSAGGYTF,TRBJ1-2,TRBD1,-,TRBV28
TGTGCCATCAGGGACAGTAGCGGGAGGTCAGATACGCAGTATTTT,CAIRDSSGRSDTQYF,TRBJ2-3,TRBD2,-,TRBV10-3
TGTGCCAGTAGCCGACTAGCGGGAGGGTACAATGAGCAGTTCTTC,CASSRLAGGYNEQFF,TRBJ2-1,TRBD2,-,TRBV19
TGTGCCAGCAGCCGGACTGAGGACGATGTCTTC,CASSRTEDDVF,TRBJ1-2,-,once,TRBV7-2
TGTGCCAGCAGCTACGCCCATCTAGCGGACAATGAGCAGTTCTTC,CASSYAHLADNEQFF,TRBJ2-1,TRBD2,-,TRBV14
TGTGCCAGCAAAAGGGGACAAGGCAACGAGCAGTACTTC,CASKRGQGNEQYF,TRBJ2-7,-,-,TRBV9
TGTGCCAGCAGCTGGGAGTACACCATATATTTT,CASSWEYTIYF,TRBJ1-3,-,-,TRBV28
TGTGCCAGCAAGATCGGCCCCAGGACCGGGGAGCTGTTTTTT,CASKIGPRTGELFF,TRBJ2-2,-,once,TRBV27
TGTGCCAGCTCACAGGGATCGGGGCAGCCCCAGCATTTT,CASSQGSGQPQHF,TRBJ1-5,-,-,TRBV18
TGCAGTGCTAGTGCTAGCGGGAGGGCCCTGGGGGAGCAGTACTTC,CSASASGRALGEQYF,TRBJ2-7,TRBD2,-,TRBV20-1
TGTGCCAGTAGTACCGGACAGGGGGTTACTGGAAACACCATATATTTT,CASSTGQGVTGNTIYF,TRBJ1-3,TRBD1,-,TRBV19
TGTGCCAGTAGTGGGGGGACAGGGCGCGGGGCCAACGTCCTGACTTTC,CASSGGTGRGANVLTF,TRBJ2-6,TRBD1,-,TRBV19
TGCGCCAGCAGCCAAGATATTTCAGCGAACACCGGGGAGCTGTTTTTT,CASSQDISANTGELFF,TRBJ2-2,-,-,TRBV4-3
TGTGCCAGCAGCCCCCTTTGGAGGGGAGGGGTGTACGAGCAGTACTTC,CASSPLWRGGVYEQYF,TRBJ2-7,TRBD2,-,TRBV28
TGTGCCAGCAGTTTATTATCGGGACAAGATGACTATGGCTACACCTTC,CASSLLSGQDDYGYTF,TRBJ1-2,-,-,TRBV27
TGTGCCAGCAGCGAGGCCGGGGGGGAGACCCAGTACTTC,CASSEAGGETQYF,TRBJ2-5,TRBD2,-,TRBV9
TGTGCCAGCTCCCCCACTCACCTCAGCACAGATACGCAGTATTTT,CASSPTHLSTDTQYF,TRBJ2-3,-,once,TRBV6-4
TGTGCCAGCAGTCAGAACAGGGGGAGCAATCAGCCCCAGCATTTT,CASSQNRGSNQPQHF,TRBJ1-5,TRBD1,-,TRBV6-5
TGTGCCAGCAGCGCGCGGGGCGACAGGGGGGGCACTGAAGCTTTCTTT,CASSARGDRGGTEAFF,TRBJ1-1,TRBD1,-,TRBV7-2
TGTGCCAGCAGCTTAGAAGGTGGGAGGGGGGGAAAACTGTTTTTT,CASSLEGGRGGKLFF,TRBJ1-4,-,-,TRBV7-2
TGTGCCAGCAGTTTAAGGCGCGGGGATCAGCCCCAGCATTTT,CASSLRRGDQPQHF,TRBJ1-5,-,-,TRBV28
TGTGCCAGCTCACCAGCAGGGACAGAATATGAAAAACTGTTTTTT,CASSPAGTEYEKLFF,TRBJ1-4,TRBD1,-,TRBV18
TGTGCCATCAGCGCCGACAGGCGAGAATACGAGCAGTACTTC,CAISADRREYEQYF,TRBJ2-7,-,-,TRBV10-3